The clone carrying this T cell receptor beta chain was detected a few times. This specimen belongs to a study of T-cell reconstitution after alpha-beta-depleted transplantation in children. V shed 5 bases and J shed 8 bases, with 15 bases lying between them. There are 14 residues in the CDR3. The germline V gene encodes CDR1 MDHEN and CDR2 SYDVKM. TCRbeta library construction was performed incorporating unique molecular identifiers. TCRdb passed the PCR reads through MiXCR, listing each CDR3 protein once. The sample gives about 610,000 distinct CDR3 sequences, over 9.5% of which show up once; 4% to 5% is in the top ten.

This chain uses TRBV28 with TRBJ1-4; possible D gene TRBD1, 6 bases. The receptor was derived from a human donor who donated a stem cell graft to a child with acute myeloid leukemia. The material was PBMCs from the stem cell graft donor, obtained from the stem cell graft. DNA of the CDR3: TGTGCCAGCAGTGGGGGGCAGGGTCGGGAAAAACTGTTTTTT. The encoded protein is CASSGGQGREKLFF.